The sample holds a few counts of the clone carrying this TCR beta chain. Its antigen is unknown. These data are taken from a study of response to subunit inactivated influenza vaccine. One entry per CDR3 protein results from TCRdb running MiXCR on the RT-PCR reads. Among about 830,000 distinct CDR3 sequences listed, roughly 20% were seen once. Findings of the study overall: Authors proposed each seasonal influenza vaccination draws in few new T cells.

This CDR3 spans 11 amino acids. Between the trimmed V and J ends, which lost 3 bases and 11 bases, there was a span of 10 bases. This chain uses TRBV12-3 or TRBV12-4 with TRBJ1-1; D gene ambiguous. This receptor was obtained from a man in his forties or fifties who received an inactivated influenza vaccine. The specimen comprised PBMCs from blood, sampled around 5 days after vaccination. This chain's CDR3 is CASSFGASAFF. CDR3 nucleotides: TGTGCCAGCAGTTTTGGTGCGTCGGCTTTCTTT.